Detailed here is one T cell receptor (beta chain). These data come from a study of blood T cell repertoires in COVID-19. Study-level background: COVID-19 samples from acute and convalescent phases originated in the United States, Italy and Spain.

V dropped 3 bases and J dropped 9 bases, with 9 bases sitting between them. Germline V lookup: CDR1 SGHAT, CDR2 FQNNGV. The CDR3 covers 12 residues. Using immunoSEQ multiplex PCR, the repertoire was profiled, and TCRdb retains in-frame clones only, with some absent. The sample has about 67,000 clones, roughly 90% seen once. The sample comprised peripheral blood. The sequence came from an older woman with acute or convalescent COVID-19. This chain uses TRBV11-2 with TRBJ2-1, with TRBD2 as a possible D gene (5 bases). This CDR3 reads CASSFGVGEQFF. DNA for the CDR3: TGTGCCAGCAGCTTCGGGGTCGGTGAGCAGTTCTTC. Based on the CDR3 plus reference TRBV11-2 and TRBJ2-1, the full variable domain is EAGVAQSPRYKIIEKRQSVAFWCNPISGHATLYWYQQILGQGPKLLIQFQNNGVVDDSQLPKDRFSAERLKGVDSTLKIQPAKLEDSAVYLCASSFGVGEQFFGPGTRLTVL.